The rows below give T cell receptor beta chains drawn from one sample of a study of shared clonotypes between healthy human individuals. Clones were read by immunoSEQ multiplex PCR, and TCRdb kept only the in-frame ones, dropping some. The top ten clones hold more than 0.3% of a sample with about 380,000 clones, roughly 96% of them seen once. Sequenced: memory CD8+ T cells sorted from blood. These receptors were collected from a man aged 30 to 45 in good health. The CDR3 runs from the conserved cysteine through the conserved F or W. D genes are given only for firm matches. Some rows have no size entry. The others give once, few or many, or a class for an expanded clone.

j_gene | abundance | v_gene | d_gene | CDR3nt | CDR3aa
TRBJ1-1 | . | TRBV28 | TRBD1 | TGTGCCAGCTTAAACAGGGGGCGCGACACTGAAGCTTTCTTT | CASLNRGRDTEAFF
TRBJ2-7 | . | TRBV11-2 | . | TGTGCCAGCAGCTTTGGGGGAGATTACGAGCAGTACTTC | CASSFGGDYEQYF
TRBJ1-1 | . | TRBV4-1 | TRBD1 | TGCGCCAGCAGCTCACGACAGGGGGGAACTGAAGCTTTCTTT | CASSSRQGGTEAFF
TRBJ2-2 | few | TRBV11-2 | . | TGTGCCAGCAGCTTAGTGGGGAACACCGGGGAGCTGTTTTTT | CASSLVGNTGELFF
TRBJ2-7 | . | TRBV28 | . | TGTGCCAGCACTCTACAGGGAGCCCTCTACGAGCAGTACTTC | CASTLQGALYEQYF
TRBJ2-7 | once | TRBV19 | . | TGTGCCAGTAGTAAGAGACAGGCCCTCTCCTACGAGCAGTACTTC | CASSKRQALSYEQYF
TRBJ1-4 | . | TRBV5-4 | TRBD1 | TGTGCCAGCAGCTTGAGACAGGGCCCTAATGAAAAACTGTTTTTT | CASSLRQGPNEKLFF
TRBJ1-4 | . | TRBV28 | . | TGTGCCAGCAGCCTTGGGGGTCGGGGGCGAAAAGAAAAACTGTTTTTT | CASSLGGRGRKEKLFF
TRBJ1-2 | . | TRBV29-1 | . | TGCAGCCTGAGGGGGGGTTATGGCTACACCTTC | CSLRGGYGYTF
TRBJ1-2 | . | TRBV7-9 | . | TGTGCCAGCCGGACAGACAACCTCTATGGCTACACCTTC | CASRTDNLYGYTF
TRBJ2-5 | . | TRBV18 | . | TGTGCCAGCTCACCACCGAACAGGGAAGAGACCCAGTACTTC | CASSPPNREETQYF
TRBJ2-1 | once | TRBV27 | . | TGTGCCAGCACACCGGCGGCGCCTATTCCCTTTTACAATGAGCAGTTCTTC | CASTPAAPIPFYNEQFF